The 31 T cell receptor beta chains reported below all come from one sample, sequenced in a study of blood T cell repertoires in COVID-19. The assay was immunoSEQ multiplex PCR, and TCRdb's table has in-frame clones only and misses some. The table includes about 52,000 clones, over 80% detected once. Sequencing used peripheral blood. These receptors were obtained from an older man with active COVID-19.

This chain links TRBV5-1 with TRBJ2-2; no clear D. Looked up from germline, CDR1 is SGHRS and CDR2 is YFSETQ. CDR3 length: 14 amino acids. V was trimmed by 4 bases and J by 6 bases, leaving 13 bases between them. CDR3 protein: CASSKRQNAGELFF. As DNA, the CDR3 is TGCGCCAGCAGCAAAAGACAAAATGCCGGGGAGCTGTTTTTT.

The rearrangement joins TRBV2 to TRBJ1-4; no definite D call. Germline CDR1 reads SNHLY; CDR2 reads FYNNEI. Trimming stripped 6 bases from V and 4 bases from J, with 12 bases between. CDR3 length: 14 amino acids. CDR3 amino acids: CASRERLLNEKLFF. The CDR3 DNA reads TGTGCCAGCAGGGAACGGTTGCTTAATGAAAAACTGTTTTTT.

V and J are TRBV10-3 and TRBJ2-7, with a weak D call TRBD1 (6 bases). The CDR3 is made up of 13 amino acids. In germline, CDR1 is ENHRY, CDR2 SYGVKD. V lost 11 bases and J 2 bases, leaving 16 bases between the germline ends. Here the CDR3 reads CASRNRETYEQYF. The CDR3, as DNA: TGTGCCTCACGGAACAGGGAAACCTACGAGCAGTACTTC.

The gene calls are TRBV5-6 and TRBJ1-5; the D gene is possibly TRBD1 (6 bases). With 2 bases removed from V and 5 bases from J, the gap between germline ends came to 11 bases. The CDR3 has 14 amino acids. Germline values: CDR1 SGHDT, CDR2 YYEEEE. CDR3 region: CASSFSQGYQPQHF. The CDR3 region has the DNA TGTGCCAGCAGCTTTTCGCAGGGGTATCAGCCCCAGCATTTT.

This clone was seen more than once but under ten times. The chain recombines TRBV5-1 with TRBJ1-2; maybe TRBD1 (5 bases). Looked up from germline, CDR1 is SGHRS and CDR2 is YFSETQ. Trimming removed 2 bases at V and 2 bases at J, with 19 bases between. The CDR3 is 17 amino acids. The CDR3 DNA follows: TGCGCCAGCAGCTTAAAACCAGGAGGGACTGAGAACTATGGCTACACCTTC. As protein: CASSLKPGGTENYGYTF.

The J gene is TRBJ1-5, the V gene TRBV19, with TRBD1 identical over 9 bases. V lost 3 bases to trimming and J lost 0 bases; unmatched junction nucleotides: 9. Germline CDR1 LNHDA, CDR2 SQIVND (reference sequence). The CDR3 is 18 residues long. CDR3 DNA sequence: TGTGCCAGTAGTATGGAGGACAGGGGACCTAATAGCAATCAGCCCCAGCATTTT. It yields the protein CASSMEDRGPNSNQPQHF.

The chain recombines TRBV6-2 or TRBV6-3 with TRBJ1-4; the D is unclear. The CDR3 totals 15 residues. Trimming took 6 bases from V and 0 from J, leaving 11 bases between them. Per germline, CDR1 MNHEY and CDR2 SVGEGT. CDR3 sequence: CASSERAATNEKLFF. Written as DNA, the CDR3 is TGTGCCAGCAGCGAGAGGGCTGCAACTAATGAAAAACTGTTTTTT.

The CDR3 coding sequence is TGTGCCAGCAGCTTGCCGGGACAGCAAGAGACCCAGTACTTC. This codes for CASSLPGQQETQYF. The genes are TRBV5-6 and TRBJ2-5; TRBD1 agrees at 7 bases. With V trimmed by 1 base and J by 2 bases, 2 bases remained unmatched. Germline values: CDR1 SGHDT, CDR2 YYEEEE. The CDR3 runs to 14 residues.

The chain carries TRBV5-5 and TRBJ2-7; 9 nucleotides agree with TRBD1. CDR3 length: 14 residues. Germline CDR1 and CDR2: SGHKS and YYEKEE (reference sequence). With V trimmed by 5 bases and J by 4 bases, 7 bases remained unmatched. The CDR3 protein is CASRTPGQGYEQYF. The CDR3 nucleotides are TGTGCCAGCAGGACTCCGGGACAGGGATACGAGCAGTACTTC.

The count of this clone is one. The V gene is TRBV3-1 (or the pseudogene TRBV3-2), the J gene TRBJ1-2; 7 bases map to TRBD1. Germline loops: CDR1 LGHDT, CDR2 YNNKEL (reference sequence). J was trimmed by 6 bases and V by 4 bases; bases with no gene match: 5. This CDR3 is 13 amino acids long. The CDR3 bases are TGTGCCAGCAGCCTGACAGGGTTGCATGGCTACACCTTC. This sequence encodes CASSLTGLHGYTF.

The V gene is TRBV3-1 (or the pseudogene TRBV3-2), the J gene TRBJ1-1, with D possibly being TRBD1 (5 bases). The germline V gene has CDR1 LGHDT and CDR2 YNNKEL (reference sequence). The CDR3 consists of 11 residues. V lost 10 bases and J lost 7, with 13 bases in between. CDR3 in DNA: TGTGCCATCCAGGGTCCCCTTGAAGCTTTCTTT. As protein: CAIQGPLEAFF.

This clone was counted between two and nine times. The chain employs TRBV19 and TRBJ2-5; 10 positions match TRBD1. The CDR3 loop spans 15 amino acids. The V gene's germline CDR1 is LNHDA and CDR2 SQIVND (reference sequence). V lost 6 bases to trimming and J lost 7 bases; unmatched junction nucleotides: 11. The CDR3 region is CASRAGTGARGTQYF. CDR3 coding DNA: TGTGCCAGTAGAGCCGGGACAGGGGCGAGGGGGACCCAGTACTTC.

The gene calls are TRBV18 and TRBJ2-1, with D uncertain. Deletions cut 6 bases from V and 5 bases from J, with 5 bases between. The CDR3 totals 11 residues. Germline CDR1 and CDR2: KGHSH and LQKENI. CDR3 DNA: TGTGCCAGCTCCCCTGACAATGAGCAGTTCTTC. Translation: CASSPDNEQFF.

This clone was detected once. The V and J genes are TRBV9 and TRBJ1-6, with 9 positions matching TRBD1. The CDR3 loop spans 14 amino acids. J lost 9 bases, V lost 8 bases, and 9 bases had no gene match. Germline values: CDR1 SGDLS, CDR2 YYNGEE. CDR3 coding DNA: TGTGCCAGTACCCCGGGGACAGGGATTTCACCCCTCCACTTT. Amino acids: CASTPGTGISPLHF.

J is TRBJ2-3 and V is TRBV11-2, with 12 bases that match TRBD2. V dropped 2 bases and J dropped 0; count of bases not matched to a gene: 6. Germline V gene sequence: CDR1 SGHAT, CDR2 FQNNGV. This CDR3 has 18 amino acids. CDR3 in amino acids: CASSLIRLAGASTDTQYF. The CDR3 DNA sequence: TGTGCCAGCAGCTTAATTCGACTAGCGGGAGCTAGCACAGATACGCAGTATTTT.

V usage is TRBV2 and J usage is TRBJ2-1, with 10 nucleotides matching TRBD2. The CDR3 is made up of 15 amino acids. Germline-derived CDR1 and CDR2 are SNHLY and FYNNEI. The junction had 5 bases not matched to a gene; V was cut back by 3 bases and J by 6 bases. The CDR3: CASSDSSGGANEQFF. The CDR3 DNA follows: TGTGCCAGCAGTGACTCGAGCGGGGGGGCCAATGAGCAGTTCTTC. Variable domain in full (rest from reference TRBV2 and TRBJ2-1): EPEVTQTPSHQVTQMGQEVILRCVPISNHLYFYWYRQILGQKVEFLVSFYNNEISEKSEIFDDQFSVERPDGSNFTLKIRSTKLEDSAMYFCASSDSSGGANEQFFGPGTRLTVL.

This clone was picked up a small number of times. The chain is built from TRBV6-2 or TRBV6-3 and TRBJ1-5; no reliable D call. Deletions cut 2 bases from V and 10 bases from J, with 9 bases between. Germline CDR1 is MNHEY and CDR2 is SVGEGT. This CDR3 has 12 amino acids. In DNA, the CDR3 is TGTGCCAGCAGTTACGGAGGGTCTCCCCAGCATTTT. This sequence encodes CASSYGGSPQHF.

This sequence joins TRBV7-2 and TRBJ2-1, with 9 bases identical to TRBD2. There are 15 residues in the CDR3. Germline lookup yields CDR1 SGHTA and CDR2 FQGNSA. After removal of 5 bases from V and 5 bases from J, the junction contained 7 bases not matched to a gene. CDR3 sequence reads: CASSKSSGADNEQFF. CDR3 nucleotide sequence: TGTGCCAGCAGCAAGTCTAGCGGGGCTGACAATGAGCAGTTCTTC.

The chain recombines TRBV7-3 with TRBJ1-4; 8 positions agree with TRBD1. The CDR3 spans 20 residues. V was clipped by 4 bases and J by 0 bases; unmatched bases: 16. CDR1 and CDR2 from the germline V gene are SGHTA and FQGTGA. The CDR3 region has the DNA TGTGCCAGCAGCTATTATGGGGGGACAGGAGGCACTGCAACTAATGAAAAACTGTTTTTT. Translation: CASSYYGGTGGTATNEKLFF.

The sample holds a few counts of this clone. This sequence joins TRBV15 and TRBJ1-5; D perhaps matches TRBD1 (6 bases). CDR1 is LNHNV and CDR2 is YYDKDF in the germline V gene (reference sequence). The CDR3 runs 14 residues. The V end lost 1 base, the J end lost 7 bases, and 11 bases lay between the germline ends. As DNA, the CDR3 is TGTGCCACCAGCAGAGGACAGGAGCGGCAGCCCCAGCATTTT. Translated: CATSRGQERQPQHF.

The V gene is TRBV6-5, the J gene TRBJ2-7; 11 bases map to TRBD1. This CDR3 is built from 15 residues. Germline-derived CDR1 and CDR2 are MNHEY and SVGAGI. Trimming at V came to 6 bases and at J to 4 bases, leaving 8 bases not matched to a gene. The CDR3 is CASSKKGQGAYEQYF. The CDR3 DNA reads TGTGCCAGCAGCAAAAAAGGACAGGGGGCTTACGAGCAGTACTTC.

The rearrangement uses TRBV9 and TRBJ2-3; TRBD1 agrees at 8 bases. Germline V gene sequence: CDR1 SGDLS, CDR2 YYNGEE. V gave up 3 bases and J gave up 1 base; unmatched junction bases: 4. The CDR3 has 15 amino acids. CDR3 residues: CASSARGLGTDTQYF. The CDR3 DNA is TGTGCCAGCAGCGCCAGGGGGCTGGGCACAGATACGCAGTATTTT.

The chain is built from TRBV10-3 and TRBJ2-7; TRBD1 is a possible D gene (5 bases). Germline CDR1 ENHRY, CDR2 SYGVKD. V lost 6 bases and J lost 0, with 15 bases in between. The CDR3 consists of 15 residues. In DNA form, the CDR3 reads TGTGCCATCAGGACGGAAGGGGCTGCCTCCTACGAGCAGTACTTC. This encodes CAIRTEGAASYEQYF.

This chain connects TRBV9 to TRBJ1-2, with 7 bases identical to TRBD1. The CDR3 runs 15 residues. The V segment lost 1 base and the J segment 3 bases; nucleotides outside the gene matches: 6. Germline V CDR1 and CDR2: SGDLS, YYNGEE. The CDR3 region has the DNA TGTGCCAGCAGCGTAAAAGCAGGGGGTGACTATGGCTACACCTTC. Translating gives CASSVKAGGDYGYTF.

The rearrangement joins TRBV11-1 to TRBJ2-5, with 10 nucleotides matching TRBD2. The junction had 7 bases not matched to a gene; V was cut back by 5 bases and J by 4 bases. There are 15 residues in the CDR3. The germline gives CDR1 SGHAT, CDR2 FQDESV (reference sequence). This CDR3 is CASSKVAGGRETQYF. Here the CDR3 DNA reads TGTGCCAGCAGCAAAGTAGCGGGGGGCCGAGAGACCCAGTACTTC.

This chain uses TRBV7-9 with TRBJ1-3; 7 bases are a match to TRBD1. From germline, CDR1 is SEHNR and CDR2 FQNEAQ (reference sequence). The CDR3 contains 15 residues. V dropped 4 bases and J dropped 4; count of bases not matched to a gene: 7. The CDR3 is CASSSDRSAGNTIYF. CDR3 DNA: TGTGCCAGCAGCTCGGACAGGTCAGCGGGAAACACCATATATTTT.

Written as DNA, the CDR3 is TGTGCCAGCAGCCTCACCGGGACAGGGGTCTACGAGCAGTACTTC. The encoded protein is CASSLTGTGVYEQYF. The chain joins TRBV27 to TRBJ2-7, with 10 nucleotides matching TRBD1. Germline V CDR1 and CDR2: MNHEY, SMNVEV (reference sequence). The V gene end was trimmed by 6 bases and the J gene end by 3 bases; junction bases not matched to a gene: 8. CDR3 size: 15 residues.

This chain's CDR3 is CASSFTGENSPLHF. CDR3 DNA: TGCGCCAGCAGCTTTACAGGGGAAAATTCACCCCTCCACTTT. V and J are TRBV5-1 and TRBJ1-6; 7 positions match TRBD1. Germline V gene data show CDR1 as SGHRS and CDR2 as YFSETQ. The CDR3 consists of 14 residues. V was clipped by 2 bases and J by 7 bases; unmatched bases: 3.

The rearrangement links TRBV5-1 to TRBJ2-2; a possible D gene is TRBD1 (5 bases). Germline V gene data show CDR1 as SGHRS and CDR2 as YFSETQ. Trimming removed 0 bases at V and 7 bases at J, with 10 bases between. The CDR3 is made up of 14 amino acids. CDR3 residues: CASSLEGYIGELFF. Here the CDR3 DNA reads TGCGCCAGCAGCTTGGAGGGGTACATCGGGGAGCTGTTTTTT.

The chain links TRBV9 to TRBJ2-1; TRBD2 might be the D (5 bases). V lost 0 bases and J 4 bases, leaving 11 bases between the germline ends. CDR1 SGDLS and CDR2 YYNGEE come from the germline V gene. This CDR3 is built from 15 residues. The CDR3 coding sequence is TGTGCCAGCAGCGTAGGGCAGAGAGGGTACAATGAGCAGTTCTTC. It encodes CASSVGQRGYNEQFF.

The CDR3 here is CASSLASTGELFF. CDR3 sequence (DNA): TGTGCCAGCAGCTTAGCCAGTACCGGGGAGCTGTTTTTT. This chain links TRBV7-2 with TRBJ2-2; D ambiguous. Trimming removed 0 bases from V and 5 bases from J, with 4 bases in between. This CDR3 comprises 13 residues. Germline V lookup: CDR1 SGHTA, CDR2 FQGNSA.